The 3 T cell receptor beta chains reported below all come from one sample, sequenced in a study of T cells in localized non-small cell lung cancer. Using immunoSEQ multiplex PCR, the repertoire was profiled, and TCRdb retains in-frame clones only, with some absent. There are under 9,500 clones in the sample; roughly 94% occur only once, and roughly 7% lies in the top ten. This specimen consisted of peripheral blood, obtained before any cancer treatment. Receptors originate from a woman aged 35 to 69 with stage I squamous cell lung carcinoma.

The genes are TRBV15 and TRBJ1-4, with unresolved D. V dropped 1 base and J dropped 7 bases, with 16 bases sitting between them. The CDR3 sequence is 16 residues long. CDR1 is LNHNV, CDR2 YYDKDF, per germline (reference sequence). CDR3 DNA: TGTGCCACCAGCAGAGGCATTAGAGAGTGGGGTGAAAAACTGTTTTTT. Translation gives CATSRGIREWGEKLFF.

This chain joins TRBV6-6 and TRBJ1-5; TRBD1 agrees at 8 bases. Germline V gene data show CDR1 as MNHNY and CDR2 as SVGAGI (reference sequence). The CDR3 has 15 amino acids. V shed 4 bases and J 2 bases; nucleotides not matched to a gene: 4. In DNA, the CDR3 is TGTGCCAGCAGTTCCGACAGGGGTGGCAATCAGCCCCAGCATTTT. This encodes CASSSDRGGNQPQHF.

The chain employs TRBV27 and TRBJ1-1; TRBD1 matches at 7 bases. This CDR3 has 14 residues. Unmatched junction bases numbered 8, after V lost 6 bases and J lost 4 bases. The germline CDR1 and CDR2 sequences are MNHEY and SMNVEV (reference sequence). In DNA, the CDR3 is TGTGCCAGCAGCCAAACAGGGGCGAGCACTGAAGCTTTCTTT. This sequence encodes CASSQTGASTEAFF.